The T cell receptor (beta chain) described here comes from a study of blood T cell repertoires in COVID-19. Overall study context: Specimens from acute and convalescent COVID-19 originated in the United States, Italy and Spain.

Per the original methods: The authors estimated nucleated cell counts from reference gene primer amplification. Generated by immunoSEQ multiplex PCR, the TCRdb table keeps only in-frame clones and is missing some. V, J and clone size were drawn from that table, and D and trimming were deduced from the DNA. This sample has approximately 170,000 clones, with roughly 89% found just once. Germline assignment: CDR1 PRHDT and CDR2 FYEKMQ (reference sequence). This CDR3 region has 13 residues. V lost 5 bases to trimming and J lost 15 bases, with 17 bases between them. This TCR was recovered from a man aged 18 to 35 with active or convalescent COVID-19. The sequencing sample was made of peripheral blood. The chain links TRBV13 to TRBJ1-6; D remains ambiguous. CDR3 nucleotides: TGTGCCAGCAGCCCGGTTGGAGGTATCCGCCTCCACTTT. Translation: CASSPVGGIRLHF.